This T cell receptor (beta chain) was documented in a study of CD8+ T cells in alopecia areata. The count of this clone is one. Germline V CDR1 and CDR2: SQVTM, ANQGSEA. The CDR3 is 13 residues long. V shed 3 bases and J shed 3 bases, with 11 bases lying between them. Sample treatment: oral pan-JAK inhibitor, 5-10 mg twice daily. Once RNA had been extracted, it was reverse transcribed into cDNA to act as the sequencing template. Assay: immunoSEQ multiplex PCR; the TCRdb copy retains only in-frame clones and omits some. This table has approximately 140,000 clones, roughly 80% appearing once. This receptor was obtained from a human donor with alopecia areata. This chain links TRBV29-1 with TRBJ1-2; the D is unclear. The starting material was CD8+ T cells sorted from blood, obtained at week 4, from a patient treated with tofacitinib. The CDR3 loop reads CSVDSVTYYGYTF. The CDR3 DNA sequence: TGCAGCGTTGATTCGGTGACTTACTATGGCTACACCTTC. Full variable domain (outside the CDR3, taken from reference TRBV29-1 and TRBJ1-2): SAVISQKPSRDICQRGTSLTIQCQVDSQVTMMFWYRQQPGQSLTLIATANQGSEATYESGFVIDKFPISRPNLTFSTLTVSNMSPEDSSIYLCSVDSVTYYGYTFGSGTRLTVV.